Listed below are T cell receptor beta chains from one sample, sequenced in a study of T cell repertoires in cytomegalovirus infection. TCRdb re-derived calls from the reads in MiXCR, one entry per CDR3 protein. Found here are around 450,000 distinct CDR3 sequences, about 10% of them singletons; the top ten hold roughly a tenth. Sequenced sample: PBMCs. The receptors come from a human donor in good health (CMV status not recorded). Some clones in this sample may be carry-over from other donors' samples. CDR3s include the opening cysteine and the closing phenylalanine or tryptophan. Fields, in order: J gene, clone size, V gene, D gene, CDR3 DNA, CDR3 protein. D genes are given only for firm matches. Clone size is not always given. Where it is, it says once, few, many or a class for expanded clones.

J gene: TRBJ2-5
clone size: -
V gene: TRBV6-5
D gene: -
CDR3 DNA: TGTGCCAGCAGCCCTATACGGGGCCAGACCCAGTACTTC
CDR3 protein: CASSPIRGQTQYF

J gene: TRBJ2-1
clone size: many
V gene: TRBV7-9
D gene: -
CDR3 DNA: TGTGCCAGCAGCTTAATTTCTCGTGAGCAGTTCTTC
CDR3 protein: CASSLISREQFF

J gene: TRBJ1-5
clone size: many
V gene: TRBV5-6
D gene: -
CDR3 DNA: TGTGCCAGCAGCCTGGGCAAAAATCAGCCCCAGCATTTT
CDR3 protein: CASSLGKNQPQHF

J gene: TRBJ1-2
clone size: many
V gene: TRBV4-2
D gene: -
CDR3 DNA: TGTGCCAGCAGCCAAGATATCCGTGGCTACACCTTC
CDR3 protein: CASSQDIRGYTF

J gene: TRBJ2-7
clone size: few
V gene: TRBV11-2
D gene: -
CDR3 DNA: TGTGCCAGCAGCTTAGACAGGGCAGCCTACGAGCAGTACTTC
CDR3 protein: CASSLDRAAYEQYF

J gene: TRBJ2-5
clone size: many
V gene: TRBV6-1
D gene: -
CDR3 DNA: TGTGCCAGCACCCGAGGACTGCAAGAGACCCAGTACTTC
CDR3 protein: CASTRGLQETQYF

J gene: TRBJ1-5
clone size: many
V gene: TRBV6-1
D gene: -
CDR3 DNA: TGTGCCAGCAGTGACAGAACTAGCAATCAGCCCCAGCATTTT
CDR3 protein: CASSDRTSNQPQHF

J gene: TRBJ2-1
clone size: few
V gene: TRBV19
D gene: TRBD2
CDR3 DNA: TGTGCCAGTAGCAGGGGACTAGCGGTCAGTAATGAGCAGTTCTTC
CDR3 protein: CASSRGLAVSNEQFF

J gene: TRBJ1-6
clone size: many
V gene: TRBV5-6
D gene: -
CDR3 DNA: TGTGCCAGCAGCTGGGACACGAGCTCCTATAATTCACCCCTCCACTTT
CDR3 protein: CASSWDTSSYNSPLHF

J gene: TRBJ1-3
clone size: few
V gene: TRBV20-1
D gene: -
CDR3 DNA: TGCAGTGCTGCCCTGTGGGGGGGGCTTAGAAACACCATATATTTT
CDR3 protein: CSAALWGGLRNTIYF

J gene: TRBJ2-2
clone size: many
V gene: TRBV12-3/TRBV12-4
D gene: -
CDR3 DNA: TGTGCCAGCAGTTGGAGCACCGGGGAGCTGTTTTTT
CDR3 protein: CASSWSTGELFF

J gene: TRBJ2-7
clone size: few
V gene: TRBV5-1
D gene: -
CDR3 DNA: TGCGCCAGCAGCATCGAAGGGAGCCTATACGAGCAGTACTTC
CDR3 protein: CASSIEGSLYEQYF

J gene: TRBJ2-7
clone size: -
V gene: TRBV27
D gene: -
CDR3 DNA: TGTGCCAGCAGTTTATTCGACCGGAGCTCCTACGAGCAGTACTTC
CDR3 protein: CASSLFDRSSYEQYF

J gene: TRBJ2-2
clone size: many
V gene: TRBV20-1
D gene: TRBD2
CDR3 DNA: TGCAGTGCTCTCCCGGGACTAGCGGGGGGCACCGGGGAGCTGTTTTTT
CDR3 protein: CSALPGLAGGTGELFF

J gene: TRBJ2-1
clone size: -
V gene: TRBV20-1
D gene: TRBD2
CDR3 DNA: TGCAGTGCTAGACCCCTAGCGGGGACCTACAATGAGCAGTTCTTC
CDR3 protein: CSARPLAGTYNEQFF